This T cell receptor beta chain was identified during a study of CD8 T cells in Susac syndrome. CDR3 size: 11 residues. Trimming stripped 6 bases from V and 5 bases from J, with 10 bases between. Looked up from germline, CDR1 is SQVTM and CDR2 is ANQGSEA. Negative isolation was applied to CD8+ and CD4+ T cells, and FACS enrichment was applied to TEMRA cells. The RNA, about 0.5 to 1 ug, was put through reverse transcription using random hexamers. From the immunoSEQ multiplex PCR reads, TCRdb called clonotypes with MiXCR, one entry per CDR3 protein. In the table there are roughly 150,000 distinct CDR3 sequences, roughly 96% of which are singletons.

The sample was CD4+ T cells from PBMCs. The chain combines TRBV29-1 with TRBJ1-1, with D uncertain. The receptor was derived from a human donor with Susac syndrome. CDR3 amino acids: CSVSGGTEAFF. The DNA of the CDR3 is TGCAGCGTATCAGGAGGGACTGAAGCTTTCTTT. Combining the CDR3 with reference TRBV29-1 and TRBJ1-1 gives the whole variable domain SAVISQKPSRDICQRGTSLTIQCQVDSQVTMMFWYRQQPGQSLTLIATANQGSEATYESGFVIDKFPISRPNLTFSTLTVSNMSPEDSSIYLCSVSGGTEAFFGQGTRLTVV.